The entry below describes one T cell receptor beta chain. The entry originates in a study of blood T cell repertoires in COVID-19. The overall study: Acute and convalescent COVID-19 specimens originated in the United States, Italy and Spain. T cells, B-cell-depleted T cells, or PBMCs provided the cDNA or gDNA that served as material.

Original handling: Reference gene primer amplification in the assay estimated nucleated cell counts. Measured with immunoSEQ multiplex PCR; TCRdb has only the in-frame clones, and not every one. V, J and clone size derive from that table, while D and trimming were established from the DNA sequence. The table records approximately 210,000 clones, approximately 85% of them present only once. The clonotype originates from a woman aged 50 to 60 with active or convalescent COVID-19. Material for sequencing was peripheral blood.

CDR3 sequence: CASSWTGRRSGYTF. In DNA form, the CDR3 reads TGTGCCAGCAGCTGGACAGGTCGACGGAGTGGCTACACCTTC. The chain has TRBV11-2 and TRBJ1-2, with 7 nucleotides matching TRBD1. The CDR3 has 14 residues. The V gene's germline CDR1 is SGHAT and CDR2 FQNNGV. Trimming took 4 bases from V and 7 from J; bases not matched to a gene: 9.